Given below is one T cell receptor (beta chain) in context. Its antigen is unidentified. This entry comes from a study of cytomegalovirus exposure and HLA in healthy donors. General observations from the study: Later on, a genetic analysis was performed. It linked a missense variant in DCLRE1C with V- and J-gene trimming of TCR beta. Equally common other TCR beta chains were less clonally expanded than HLA-associated ones, a later analysis found. In an earlier analysis, most TCR beta V segments were productive about 90% or about 30% of the time.

13 Jbeta primers and 60 Vbeta primers were used for the PCR. Sequenced by immunoSEQ multiplex PCR; TCRdb stores in-frame clones only, minus some. This table holds roughly 150,000 clones, approximately 63% found once. V shed 2 bases, J shed 4 bases, and the junction held 2 bases outside the gene matches. Germline-derived CDR1 and CDR2 are MDHEN and SYDVKM. This CDR3 is 15 amino acids long. Material: PBMCs. The chain is built from TRBV28 and TRBJ1-4; 9 bases map to TRBD1. This clonotype was obtained from a woman between 55 and 75 years old in good health and CMV-seropositive. CDR3 bases: TGTGCCAGCAGTTTAACGGGACAGGGTAATGAAAAACTGTTTTTT. Encoded protein: CASSLTGQGNEKLFF.